What follows are 5 T cell receptor beta chains derived from one specimen sequenced in a study of shared clonotypes between healthy human individuals. Naive CD8 cells comprised CD45RO-negative, CCR7-positively selected cells, excluding terminally differentiated effector memory CD45RA+ cells. Assay: immunoSEQ multiplex PCR; the TCRdb copy retains only in-frame clones and omits some. Of about 2.1 million clones listed, approximately 94% were seen once; the top ten hold under 2%. Source material: naive CD8+ T cells from PBMCs. The source is a man aged 18 to 29 in good health. Some clones in this sample may be carry-over from other donors' samples.

This rearrangement joins TRBV4-1 to TRBJ1-1, with a weak D call TRBD1 (5 bases). The V and J ends lost 1 base and 6 bases respectively, with 9 bases between them. The germline CDR1 and CDR2 sequences are MGHRA and YSYEKL. The CDR3 sequence is 13 residues long. The CDR3 coding sequence is TGCGCCAGCAGCCAAGGACAGCCTTCTGAAGCTTTCTTT. This translates into CASSQGQPSEAFF.

This clone was seen a handful of times. The chain joins TRBV27 to TRBJ1-5; D gene ambiguous. The CDR3 sequence is 11 residues long. V dropped 5 bases and J dropped 8 bases, with 7 bases sitting between them. The germline V gene encodes CDR1 MNHEY and CDR2 SMNVEV (reference sequence). CDR3 coding DNA: TGTGCCAGCAGTCCACGAGAGCCCCAGCATTTT. This codes for CASSPREPQHF.

The V gene is TRBV25-1, the J gene TRBJ2-3; a possible D gene is TRBD1 (6 bases). The CDR3 loop spans 16 amino acids. V lost 3 bases, J lost 4 bases, and 17 bases lay in between. Germline lookup yields CDR1 MGHDK and CDR2 SYGVNS. The CDR3 here is CASSEPGPRGSDTQYF. CDR3 nucleotide sequence: TGTGCCAGCAGTGAGCCGGGACCCAGGGGTTCAGATACGCAGTATTTT.

The rearrangement links TRBV9 to TRBJ1-1; D might be TRBD1 (6 bases). CDR1 and CDR2 from the germline V gene are SGDLS and YYNGEE. V lost 0 bases and J 1 base, leaving 10 bases between the germline ends. This CDR3 spans 15 amino acids. The CDR3 region is CASSVGRTANTEAFF. CDR3 bases: TGTGCCAGCAGCGTAGGGAGGACAGCGAACACTGAAGCTTTCTTT.

The chain is built from TRBV28 and TRBJ2-1; D gene ambiguous. This CDR3 has 11 amino acids. Germline-derived CDR1 and CDR2 are MDHEN and SYDVKM. Trimming left V 8 bases short and J 0 bases short, with 2 bases between. CDR3 sequence: CASDSYNEQFF. The DNA for the CDR3 is TGTGCCAGCGACTCCTACAATGAGCAGTTCTTC.